This TCR beta chain was documented in a study of T cells in Graves' hyperthyroidism and ophthalmopathy. This clonotype has at least ten counts. Amplification yielded TCR beta CDR3 regions, with RNA transcripts as the source. HTBI primers were the set used in a first-round RT-PCR of the TCR CDR3. Via MiXCR, TCRdb re-called the multiplex PCR reads, giving one row per CDR3 protein. The sample contains about 720,000 distinct CDR3 sequences, about 17% of which appear only once. Sequenced sample: blood. This clonotype was sampled from a man between 18 and 35 years old with Graves' hyperthyroidism.

CDR3 sequence (DNA): TGTGCCAGCAGTTTGGACCCGGACAATGAGCAGTTCTTC. This translates into CASSLDPDNEQFF. This chain uses TRBV6-2 or TRBV6-3 with TRBJ2-1; D gene unclear. Deletions cut 4 bases from V and 5 bases from J, with 9 bases between. Germline V CDR1 and CDR2: MNHEY, SVGEGT. This CDR3 has 13 amino acids.